This T cell receptor (beta chain) stems from a study of shared clonotypes between healthy human individuals. At the level of the study: Aged between 18 and 49, the donors were a couple of women and a few men.

Each subset's genomic DNA was shared equally among a number of immunoSEQ plates. Sequencing used immunoSEQ multiplex PCR; TCRdb keeps in-frame clones, though not all of them. Seen here are over a million clones, 75% observed once, and the top ten hold 1.5%. On this clone: Its antigen is not known. In the same sample, other DNA sequences code for this CDR3.

The germline CDR1 and CDR2 sequences are WNHNN and SYGVQD (reference sequence). V was shortened by 2 bases and J by 2 bases, with 3 bases between the two germline ends. There are 12 residues in the CDR3. A CD45RA-negative memory subset and a CD45RA+ naive subset were separated from the CD4+ cells. Study-wide results and caveats: Clonotypes that were shared across a handful of donors made up roughly 5% of naive CD4 clonotypes.

This TCR was recovered from a man between 18 and 35 years old in good health. The source material was memory CD4+ T cells sorted from blood. This sample's subset: CD45RA-negative fraction. This chain links TRBV10-1 with TRBJ2-5; no definite D call. The CDR3 nucleotides read TGCGCCAGCAGTGAGGGGCAAGAGACCCAGTACTTC. Translation: CASSEGQETQYF.